This T cell receptor (beta chain) was identified during a study of regulatory T cells in long-lasting Graves disease. This clonotype has ten or more counts. As for time point: newly diagnosed GD, antithyroid drugs for less than 3 months. PBMC RNA served as the TCR library source. CDR3 regions were amplified by Arm-PCR using iRepertoire HTBI primers to build TCR beta libraries. One entry per CDR3 protein, called by TCRdb with MiXCR from the multiplex PCR reads. The sample has about 530,000 distinct CDR3 sequences, 15% to 20% seen once. A further study also used this sample, focusing on T cells in Graves' hyperthyroidism and ophthalmopathy. That study adds: Diagnoses used clinical symptoms, serum thyroxine and TRAb, thyroid ultrasound and orbital computed tomography. When the TCR CDR3 underwent first-round RT-PCR, the HTBI primer set was used. Peripheral blood also featured most of the thyroid clonotypes expanded above 0.001.

This specimen was peripheral blood mononuclear cells (PBMCs), taken at new diagnosis, from a patient treated with antithyroid drugs. The clonotype comes from a woman in her forties or fifties with Graves disease.

Here the CDR3 reads CASSLVPSSTDTQYF. CDR3 sequence (DNA): TGCGCCAGCAGCTTGGTTCCCTCTAGCACAGATACGCAGTATTTT. The J gene is TRBJ2-3, the V gene TRBV5-1; no clear D. Deletions cut 0 bases from V and 0 bases from J, with 8 bases between. There are 15 residues in the CDR3. Germline V lookup: CDR1 SGHRS, CDR2 YFSETQ.